Listed below are T cell receptor beta chains from one sample, sequenced in a study of beta chain features in type 1 diabetes. Only in-frame clones appear in the TCRdb table, and some are missing; sequencing was by immunoSEQ multiplex PCR. The sample records more than 250,000 clones, 20% being singletons. Sequencing was performed on naive CD4+ T cells from blood. These TCRs come from a middle-aged woman with type 1 diabetes. CDR3s include the opening cysteine and the closing phenylalanine or tryptophan. D genes are given only for firm matches. The size entry is marked missing in some rows and otherwise reads once, few, many or a size class.

d_gene | j_gene | v_gene | abundance | CDR3nt | CDR3aa
NA | TRBJ1-2 | TRBV5-1 | NA | TGCGCCAGCAGCCCTTATAATCAGGGATCCAACTATGGCTACACCTTC | CASSPYNQGSNYGYTF
TRBD2 | TRBJ2-1 | TRBV5-6 | NA | TGTGCCAGCAGCTTGTGGCTAGCGGGAGGGCCACTGTTAAATGAGCAGTTCTTC | CASSLWLAGGPLLNEQFF
NA | TRBJ2-7 | TRBV4-3 | NA | TGCGCCAGCAGCCAAGAAGGCGCGGGCAGGGGTTACGAGCAGTACTTC | CASSQEGAGRGYEQYF
TRBD2 | TRBJ2-5 | TRBV5-6 | few | TGTGCCAGCTTCCAGGGAGGGGAGACCCAGTACTTC | CASFQGGETQYF
NA | TRBJ1-1 | TRBV6-5 | few | TGTGCCAGCAGTTTCACGGGACATGTGAACACTGAAGCTTTCTTT | CASSFTGHVNTEAFF
NA | TRBJ2-7 | TRBV10-3 | few | TGTGCCATCAGTCAGCGTCAGATCTACGAGCAGTACTTC | CAISQRQIYEQYF
TRBD2 | TRBJ2-1 | TRBV29-1 | few | TGCAGCGTTGCCCTGGGACTAGCGGGAGGATACAATGAGCAGTTCTTC | CSVALGLAGGYNEQFF
TRBD1 | TRBJ1-4 | TRBV7-9 | few | TGTGCCAGCAGGCCAGGGGGCAGTGGTGAAAAACTGTTTTTT | CASRPGGSGEKLFF
TRBD2 | TRBJ2-3 | TRBV4-2 | NA | TGTGCCAGCAGCCAAGATAGCGGGGGGCTCACAGATACGCAGTATTTT | CASSQDSGGLTDTQYF
NA | TRBJ2-7 | TRBV30 | few | TGTGCCTGGAGTACCAGGGGCTCCGAGCAGTACTTC | CAWSTRGSEQYF
TRBD2 | TRBJ2-1 | TRBV15 | NA | TGTGCCACCGGGGGGGACCTAGGGAGGGGGTTCTTC | CATGGDLGRGFF
NA | TRBJ1-5 | TRBV2 | NA | TGTGCCAGCAGTCGCCTTTCCGGAGGCAATCAGCCCCAGCATTTT | CASSRLSGGNQPQHF
NA | TRBJ1-1 | TRBV27 | few | TGTGCCAGCACTGGGACACTGAACACTGAAGCTTTCTTT | CASTGTLNTEAFF
NA | TRBJ2-1 | TRBV14 | few | TGTGCCAGCAGCCAAATAGGTCTAGGCAATGAGCAGTTCTTC | CASSQIGLGNEQFF
TRBD1 | TRBJ1-5 | TRBV2 | few | TGTGCCAGCAGTATGGAACAGGGGGCGAATCAGCCCCAGCATTTT | CASSMEQGANQPQHF
TRBD1 | TRBJ2-3 | TRBV10-3 | few | TGTGCCATCAGTGGCAGACAGGGGGCAGGGGATACGCAGTATTTT | CAISGRQGAGDTQYF
NA | TRBJ2-3 | TRBV29-1 | few | TGCAGCGTTGACCGGAGCCCACCAGATACGCAGTATTTT | CSVDRSPPDTQYF
TRBD2 | TRBJ2-3 | TRBV15 | NA | TGTGCCACCAGGATCATGACTAGCGGGAGGGCAGATACGCAGTATTTT | CATRIMTSGRADTQYF
NA | TRBJ1-1 | TRBV29-1 | few | TGCAGCGGAATTGACAGAGAAGCTTTCTTT | CSGIDREAFF
NA | TRBJ2-5 | TRBV13 | NA | TGTGCCAGCAGTAGATCTGGGGAGGAGACCCAGTACTTC | CASSRSGEETQYF
TRBD1 | TRBJ2-5 | TRBV7-2 | NA | TGTGCCAGCAGCTTAGCCGGGACAGGGCAAGAGACCCAGTACTTC | CASSLAGTGQETQYF
TRBD1 | TRBJ1-2 | TRBV19 | few | TGTGCCAGTAGTGAACGGACAGGGGGCCACTATGGCTACACCTTC | CASSERTGGHYGYTF
NA | TRBJ2-1 | TRBV20-1 | NA | TGCAGTGCTAGAGACAGGGATGAGCAGTTCTTC | CSARDRDEQFF
TRBD1 | TRBJ1-6 | TRBV18 | few | TGTGCCAGCTCACCAGGACAGGGGAATTCACCCCTCCACTTT | CASSPGQGNSPLHF
TRBD2 | TRBJ2-5 | TRBV7-2 | NA | TGTGCCAGCAGCTCCCCGACTAGCGGGAGAACGCTAGAGACCCAGTACTTC | CASSSPTSGRTLETQYF
NA | TRBJ1-1 | TRBV27 | NA | TGTGCCAGCAGTGGGCCAGGGACTGAAGCTTTCTTT | CASSGPGTEAFF
NA | TRBJ2-1 | TRBV10-3 | few | TGTGCCATCAGTGAGGCCAGGGCGAAAGGGAATGAGCAGTTCTTC | CAISEARAKGNEQFF
TRBD1 | TRBJ1-2 | TRBV28 | NA | TGTGCCAGCAGCCCCCCCCGACAGGGACACGGCTACACCTTC | CASSPPRQGHGYTF
TRBD1 | TRBJ2-7 | TRBV27 | NA | TGTGCCAGCGGGTCGGACAGGGGCAACGAGCAGTACTTC | CASGSDRGNEQYF
NA | TRBJ1-1 | TRBV29-1 | few | TGCAGCGTTTTTCCCCCGCGGGACACTGAAGCTTTCTTT | CSVFPPRDTEAFF
NA | TRBJ2-1 | TRBV4-1 | few | TGCGCCAGCAGCCAAGAGGATCCTCAGGGGGCGTCTAGCGGGACCGAGCAGTTCTTC | CASSQEDPQGASSGTEQFF
NA | TRBJ2-1 | TRBV29-1 | few | TGCAGCGTTTCATGGAGGGAGGCCAGATCCTACAATGAGCAGTTCTTC | CSVSWREARSYNEQFF
NA | TRBJ1-4 | TRBV27 | NA | TGTGCCAGCAGTATCGTCAGAAATGAAAAACTGTTTTTT | CASSIVRNEKLFF
TRBD1 | TRBJ2-6 | TRBV4-3 | NA | TGCGCCAGCAGCCAAGATGGGACAGCGTTCTCTGGGGCCAACGTCCTGACTTTC | CASSQDGTAFSGANVLTF
TRBD2 | TRBJ2-3 | TRBV15 | few | TGTGCCACCGAGGGAGGGACAGATACGCAGTATTTT | CATEGGTDTQYF
NA | TRBJ1-1 | TRBV28 | NA | TGTGCCAGCAGCAGCAGGAACCATGAAGCTTTCTTT | CASSSRNHEAFF
TRBD2 | TRBJ2-1 | TRBV30 | NA | TGTGCCTGTACGATACTAGCGGGAGCGGACAATGAGCAGTTCTTC | CACTILAGADNEQFF
TRBD1 | TRBJ1-2 | TRBV7-2 | NA | TGTGCCAGCAGCTCGGGACAGAACTATGGCTACACCTTC | CASSSGQNYGYTF
NA | TRBJ2-3 | TRBV7-8 | NA | TGTGCCAGCAGCTTAGTGTTAACTAGCACAGATACGCAGTATTTT | CASSLVLTSTDTQYF
NA | TRBJ1-1 | TRBV14 | few | TGTGCCAGCAGCCCAACGTCAGGGAACACTGAAGCTTTCTTT | CASSPTSGNTEAFF